What follows are 29 T cell receptor beta chains derived from one specimen sequenced in a study of shared clonotypes between healthy human individuals. Produced via immunoSEQ multiplex PCR; TCRdb's table is partial and in-frame only. The data hold fewer than 1 million clones, with just over 95% observed a single time. The naive CD8 fraction comprised CD45RO-negative cells positively selected for CCR7 and excluded terminally differentiated effector memory CD45RA+ cells. The specimen was naive CD8+ T cells sorted from blood. Receptor source: a man aged 30 to 39 in good health.

This chain connects TRBV7-9 to TRBJ2-7; unclear D gene. The CDR3 spans 13 residues. From germline, CDR1 is SEHNR and CDR2 FQNEAQ (reference sequence). The V end was cut by 1 base, the J end by 5 bases, with 9 bases between. DNA of the CDR3: TGTGCCAGCAGCTTAGGACTGGGAAACGAGCAGTACTTC. Protein: CASSLGLGNEQYF.

The chain uses TRBV7-9 and TRBJ2-7, with D tentatively TRBD1 or TRBD2 (6 bases each). V gave up 5 bases and J gave up 3 bases, with 11 bases separating them. The CDR3 extends over 13 amino acids. From germline, CDR1 is SEHNR and CDR2 FQNEAQ (reference sequence). CDR3 nucleotides: TGTGCCAGCAGCCAGGGGAGGTTCTACGAGCAGTACTTC. Residues: CASSQGRFYEQYF.

The CDR3 sequence: CASSSGTSGRALETQYF. The DNA for the CDR3 is TGTGCCAGCAGCTCAGGGACTAGCGGGAGGGCCCTGGAGACCCAGTACTTC. The genes are TRBV7-9 and TRBJ2-5, with TRBD2 matching 16 bases. Germline V gene lookup returns CDR1 SEHNR and CDR2 FQNEAQ (reference sequence). The CDR3 consists of 17 residues. Trimming cost V 4 bases and J 5 bases; bases outside gene matches: 7.

This clone was observed once. The chain links TRBV27 to TRBJ2-1; 15 bases align to TRBD2. Germline V gene data show CDR1 as MNHEY and CDR2 as SMNVEV (reference sequence). With 7 bases clipped from V and 7 bases from J, the junction kept 14 bases outside the gene matches. The CDR3 runs to 18 residues. Written as DNA, the CDR3 is TGTGCCAGCACCACGAGGACTAGCGGGAGGGCCACGGGAAATGAGCAGTTCTTC. It encodes CASTTRTSGRATGNEQFF.

The chain is built from TRBV15 and TRBJ2-3; 10 nucleotides agree with TRBD2. CDR1 and CDR2 (germline): LNHNV, YYDKDF (reference sequence). The V gene end was trimmed by 8 bases and the J gene end by 1 base; junction bases not matched to a gene: 6. The CDR3 runs to 15 residues. The CDR3 loop reads CATQSTSGGTDTQYF. CDR3 coding DNA: TGTGCCACCCAGAGTACTAGCGGGGGCACAGATACGCAGTATTTT.

This clone has only one observation. The DNA for the CDR3 is TGTGCCAGCAGCCCACACAGGGACGGGAAGCCCCAGCATTTT. Translation gives CASSPHRDGKPQHF. The genes are TRBV9 and TRBJ1-5; perhaps TRBD1 as D (6 bases). The CDR3 loop spans 14 amino acids. Trimming cost V 4 bases and J 8 bases, with 16 bases left between them. Per the germline V gene, CDR1 is SGDLS and CDR2 is YYNGEE.

This chain uses TRBV7-8 with TRBJ2-1; 9 bases are a match to TRBD2. There are 15 residues in the CDR3. Germline CDR1 reads SGHVS; CDR2 reads FQNEAQ. V shed 2 bases and J 2 bases; nucleotides not matched to a gene: 1. CDR3 residues: CASSLLAGPYNEQFF. For the CDR3, the DNA is TGTGCCAGCAGCTTACTAGCGGGGCCCTACAATGAGCAGTTCTTC.

The rearrangement uses TRBV2 and TRBJ2-7, with D perhaps TRBD2 (6 bases). The CDR3 runs to 13 residues. Germline CDR1 and CDR2: SNHLY and FYNNEI. V was cut by 7 bases and J by 1 base, with 11 bases left in between. The CDR3 spells CASTWRESYEQYF. Here the CDR3 DNA reads TGTGCCAGCACTTGGAGGGAGTCCTACGAGCAGTACTTC.

The chain employs TRBV7-9 and TRBJ2-2, with TRBD2 matching over 8 bases. The CDR3 spans 19 residues. V dropped 2 bases and J dropped 3; count of bases not matched to a gene: 14. Germline lookup yields CDR1 SEHNR and CDR2 FQNEAQ (reference sequence). Here the CDR3 reads CASSLPSDGREGDTGELFF. In DNA, the CDR3 is TGTGCCAGCAGCTTACCTTCAGATGGTCGGGAGGGAGACACCGGGGAGCTGTTTTTT.

The gene calls are TRBV4-3 and TRBJ1-1; D is uncertain. Germline-derived CDR1 and CDR2 are LGHNA and YSLEER. V gave up 0 bases and J gave up 0 bases, with 8 bases separating them. The CDR3 runs to 15 residues. CDR3 sequence (DNA): TGCGCCAGCAGCCAAGATTGGGCAATGAACACTGAAGCTTTCTTT. Amino acid sequence: CASSQDWAMNTEAFF.

CDR3 in amino acids: CSVDEGTSPSGELFF. CDR3 nucleotides: TGCAGCGTTGATGAGGGGACTAGCCCCTCCGGGGAGCTGTTTTTT. The chain has TRBV29-1 and TRBJ2-2; 9 nucleotides align to TRBD2. There are 15 residues in the CDR3. Germline V gives CDR1 SQVTM, CDR2 ANQGSEA. Losses at the gene ends were 3 bases for V and 6 bases for J; bases not matched to a gene: 8.

The rearrangement uses TRBV4-1 and TRBJ2-7; weak D call: TRBD1 (5 bases). The ends were cut back, 0 bases at V and 4 bases at J, with 16 bases in the middle. The CDR3 is 16 amino acids. Germline CDR1 is MGHRA and CDR2 is YSYEKL. CDR3 residues: CASSQEGASSNYEQYF. The CDR3 bases are TGCGCCAGCAGCCAAGAAGGGGCAAGCTCTAATTACGAGCAGTACTTC.

V is TRBV9 and J is TRBJ2-5; 7 bases agree with TRBD2. Germline V gene lookup returns CDR1 SGDLS and CDR2 YYNGEE. After removal of 1 base from V and 1 base from J, the junction contained 16 bases not matched to a gene. The CDR3 contains 19 residues. The CDR3 loop is CASSVLGTTTPGIQETQYF. Here the CDR3 DNA reads TGTGCCAGCAGCGTACTGGGGACTACAACCCCTGGTATCCAAGAGACCCAGTACTTC.

J is TRBJ2-7 and V is TRBV25-1; 8 bases line up with TRBD1. V dropped 4 bases and J dropped 2; count of bases not matched to a gene: 1. CDR1 MGHDK and CDR2 SYGVNS come from the germline V gene. This CDR3 is 13 amino acids long. CDR3 sequence: CASSGQGPYEQYF. The DNA of the CDR3 is TGTGCCAGCAGTGGACAGGGGCCCTACGAGCAGTACTTC.

J is TRBJ2-7 and V is TRBV7-2; TRBD2 matches 11 bases. With 1 base clipped from V and 2 bases from J, the junction kept 1 base outside the gene matches. Germline V gene lookup returns CDR1 SGHTA and CDR2 FQGNSA. The CDR3 runs to 15 residues. In DNA, the CDR3 is TGTGCCAGCAGCTTAGGACTAGCGGGACCCTACGAGCAGTACTTC. Translating it yields CASSLGLAGPYEQYF.

The chain employs TRBV9 and TRBJ2-3, with TRBD2 matching 8 bases. CDR3 size: 16 residues. Germline V gene lookup returns CDR1 SGDLS and CDR2 YYNGEE. J gave up 1 base and V 3 bases, and 7 bases lay outside the gene matches. CDR3 loop: CASSDQAGEGTDTQYF. The CDR3 DNA reads as TGTGCCAGCAGCGATCAAGCGGGAGAGGGCACAGATACGCAGTATTTT. The full variable domain, rest sourced from reference TRBV9 and TRBJ2-3, is DSGVTQTPKHLITATGQRVTLRCSPRSGDLSVYWYQQSLDQGLQFLIQYYNGEERAKGNILERFSAQQFPDLHSELNLSSLELGDSALYFCASSDQAGEGTDTQYFGPGTRLTVL.

The chain combines TRBV29-1 with TRBJ2-7; tentative D call: TRBD1 (6 bases). The V gene's germline CDR1 is SQVTM and CDR2 ANQGSEA. The CDR3 length is 13 residues. Trimming left V 0 bases short and J 6 bases short, with 12 bases between. CDR3 in DNA: TGCAGCGTTGAAGAGGGACAAGGGTTCGAGCAGTACTTC. Translated: CSVEEGQGFEQYF.

The chain carries TRBV5-4 and TRBJ1-3, with TRBD1 matching over 7 bases. Germline V gives CDR1 SGHNT, CDR2 YYREEE (reference sequence). Unmatched junction bases numbered 2, after V lost 3 bases and J lost 2 bases. The CDR3 is made up of 14 amino acids. CDR3 nucleotide sequence: TGTGCCAGCAGCTACGGGACAGCTGGAAACACCATATATTTT. Residues: CASSYGTAGNTIYF.

The rearrangement joins TRBV27 to TRBJ2-2; 8 bases line up with TRBD2. Per the germline V gene, CDR1 is MNHEY and CDR2 is SMNVEV (reference sequence). The V and J ends lost 5 bases and 6 bases, in that order; junction bases with no gene match: 8. The CDR3 loop spans 15 amino acids. The CDR3 DNA follows: TGTGCCAGCAGTAGTGGACTAGCTGGTCCCGGGGAGCTGTTTTTT. This codes for CASSSGLAGPGELFF.

The chain recombines TRBV7-3 with TRBJ2-1, with D perhaps matching TRBD1 (6 bases). The V gene lost 4 bases and the J gene lost 5 bases, with 15 bases spanning the gap. Germline CDR1 reads SGHTA; CDR2 reads FQGTGA. The CDR3 spans 15 residues. CDR3 protein: CASSSTGFPNNEQFF. The CDR3 DNA follows: TGTGCCAGCAGCTCCACAGGGTTCCCAAACAATGAGCAGTTCTTC.

The CDR3 DNA is TGTGCCAGCAGCGTGACAGTTTTGGCCACCGGGGAGCTGTTTTTT. It codes for CASSVTVLATGELFF. The chain links TRBV9 to TRBJ2-2, with a weak D call TRBD1 (5 bases). The CDR3 is 15 residues long. Germline V gives CDR1 SGDLS, CDR2 YYNGEE. V was pared by 2 bases and J by 4 bases, with 12 bases between.

The chain joins TRBV5-5 to TRBJ1-1; tentative D call: TRBD1 (5 bases). V dropped 5 bases and J dropped 6 bases, with 14 bases sitting between them. Germline V lookup: CDR1 SGHKS, CDR2 YYEKEE (reference sequence). This CDR3 spans 13 amino acids. The DNA of the CDR3 is TGTGCCAGCAGGAGCACAGGAGACCCTGAAGCTTTCTTT. Residues: CASRSTGDPEAFF.

The chain has TRBV5-4 and TRBJ2-1; TRBD1 aligns across 7 bases. Unmatched junction bases numbered 11, after V lost 3 bases and J lost 5 bases. Germline assignment: CDR1 SGHNT and CDR2 YYREEE (reference sequence). The CDR3 has 16 residues. CDR3 nucleotide sequence: TGTGCCAGCAGCTCCGACCGACAGGGAATAAACAATGAGCAGTTCTTC. It translates to CASSSDRQGINNEQFF.

The chain employs TRBV7-9 and TRBJ1-5; no clear D gene. Looked up from germline, CDR1 is SEHNR and CDR2 is FQNEAQ (reference sequence). The CDR3 loop spans 13 amino acids. The germline V and J ends were trimmed by 4 bases and 5 bases, with 9 bases remaining between them. The CDR3: CASSSDRDQPQHF. CDR3 nucleotide sequence: TGTGCCAGCAGCTCCGACCGTGATCAGCCCCAGCATTTT. Drawing the rest from reference TRBV7-9 and TRBJ1-5, the complete variable domain is DTGVSQNPRHKITKRGQNVTFRCDPISEHNRLYWYRQTLGQGPEFLTYFQNEAQLEKSRLLSDRFSAERPKGSFSTLEIQRTEQGDSAMYLCASSSDRDQPQHFGDGTRLSIL.

V gene TRBV11-2 combines with J gene TRBJ2-3; D is unclear. Germline assignment: CDR1 SGHAT and CDR2 FQNNGV. V was pared by 5 bases and J by 2 bases, with 8 bases between. This CDR3 has 13 amino acids. The CDR3 loop reads CASSPESTDTQYF. CDR3 DNA: TGTGCCAGCAGCCCCGAATCCACAGATACGCAGTATTTT.

The V and J genes are TRBV5-5 and TRBJ2-2; 8 bases match TRBD1. Trimming took 4 bases from V and 7 from J; bases not matched to a gene: 6. In germline, CDR1 is SGHKS, CDR2 YYEKEE (reference sequence). This CDR3 spans 14 amino acids. The CDR3 bases are TGTGCCAGCAGCCTAGACAGGGGATACGGGGAGCTGTTTTTT. This sequence encodes CASSLDRGYGELFF. The full variable domain, its missing parts supplied by reference TRBV5-5 and TRBJ2-2, is DAGVTQSPTHLIKTRGQQVTLRCSPISGHKSVSWYQQVLGQGPQFIFQYYEKEERGRGNFPDRFSARQFPNYSSELNVNALLLGDSALYLCASSLDRGYGELFFGEGSRLTVL.

The rearrangement joins TRBV11-2 to TRBJ1-4; D is perhaps TRBD1 (6 bases). CDR1 is SGHAT and CDR2 is FQNNGV in the germline V gene. The V end was cut by 7 bases, the J end by 8 bases, with 14 bases between. This CDR3 has 13 residues. The CDR3, as DNA: TGTGCCAGCACCCCCGGGGGGCTCGAAAAACTGTTTTTT. Protein product: CASTPGGLEKLFF.

J is TRBJ2-1 and V is TRBV15, with D tentatively TRBD1 (6 bases). V lost 5 bases and J lost 3, with 11 bases in between. In germline, CDR1 is LNHNV, CDR2 YYDKDF (reference sequence). The CDR3 is made up of 14 amino acids. Here the CDR3 reads CATSETGFYNEQFF. CDR3 nucleotide sequence: TGTGCCACCAGCGAGACAGGCTTCTACAATGAGCAGTTCTTC.

This sequence joins TRBV7-9 and TRBJ2-5; D remains ambiguous. In germline, CDR1 is SEHNR, CDR2 FQNEAQ (reference sequence). CDR3 length equals 14 residues. V shed 5 bases and J shed 0 bases, with 10 bases lying between them. The CDR3, as DNA: TGTGCCAGCAGCCCGGACCAAAACCAAGAGACCCAGTACTTC. Amino acids: CASSPDQNQETQYF.